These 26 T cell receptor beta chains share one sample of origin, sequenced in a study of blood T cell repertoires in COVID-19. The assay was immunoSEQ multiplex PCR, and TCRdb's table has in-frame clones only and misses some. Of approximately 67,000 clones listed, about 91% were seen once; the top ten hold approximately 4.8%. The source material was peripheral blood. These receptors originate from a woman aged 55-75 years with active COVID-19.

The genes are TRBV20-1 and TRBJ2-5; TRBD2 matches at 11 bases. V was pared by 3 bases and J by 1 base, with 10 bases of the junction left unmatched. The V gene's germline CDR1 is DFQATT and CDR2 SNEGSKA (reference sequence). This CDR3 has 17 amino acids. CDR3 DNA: TGCAGTGCTAGTGAGACTAGCGGGGACGTTTTCCAAGAGACCCAGTACTTC. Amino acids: CSASETSGDVFQETQYF.

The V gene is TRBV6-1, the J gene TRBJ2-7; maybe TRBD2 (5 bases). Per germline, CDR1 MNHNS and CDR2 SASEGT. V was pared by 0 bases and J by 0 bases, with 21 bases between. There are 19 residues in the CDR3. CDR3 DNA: TGTGCCAGCAGTGAAGCCGGTGGGGATCCTCTAGCATTCTCCTACGAGCAGTACTTC. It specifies CASSEAGGDPLAFSYEQYF.

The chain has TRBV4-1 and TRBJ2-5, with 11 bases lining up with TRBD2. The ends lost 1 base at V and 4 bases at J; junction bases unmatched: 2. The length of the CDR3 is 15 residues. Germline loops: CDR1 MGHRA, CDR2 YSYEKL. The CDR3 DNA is TGCGCCAGCAGCCAAGGCCTAGCGGGAGGAGAGACCCAGTACTTC. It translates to CASSQGLAGGETQYF.

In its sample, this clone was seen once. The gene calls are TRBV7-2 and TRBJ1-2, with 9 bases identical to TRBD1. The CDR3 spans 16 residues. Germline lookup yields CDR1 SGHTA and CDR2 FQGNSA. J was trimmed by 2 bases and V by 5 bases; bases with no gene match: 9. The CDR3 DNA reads TGTGCCAGCAGCCCTATGCGGACAGGGGCAAACTATGGCTACACCTTC. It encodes CASSPMRTGANYGYTF.

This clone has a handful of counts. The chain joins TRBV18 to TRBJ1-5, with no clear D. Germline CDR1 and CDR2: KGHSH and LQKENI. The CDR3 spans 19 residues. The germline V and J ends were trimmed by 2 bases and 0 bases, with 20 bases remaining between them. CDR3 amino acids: CASSPSGFPNPYSNQPQHF. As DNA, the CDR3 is TGTGCCAGCTCACCATCGGGATTCCCAAATCCATATAGCAATCAGCCCCAGCATTTT.

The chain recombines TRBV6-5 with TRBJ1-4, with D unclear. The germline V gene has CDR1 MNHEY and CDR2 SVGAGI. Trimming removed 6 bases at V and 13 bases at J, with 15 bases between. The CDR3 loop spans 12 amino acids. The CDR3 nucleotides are TGTGCCAGCAGCCCCCGGGTCGAGAGACTGTTTTTT. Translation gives CASSPRVERLFF.

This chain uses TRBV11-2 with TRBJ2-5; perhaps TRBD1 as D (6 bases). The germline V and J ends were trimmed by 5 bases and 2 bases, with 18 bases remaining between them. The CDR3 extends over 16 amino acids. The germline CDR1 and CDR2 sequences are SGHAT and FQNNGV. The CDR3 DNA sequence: TGTGCCAGCAGCCGCCCCCCCACAGGGAATCAAGAGACCCAGTACTTC. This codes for CASSRPPTGNQETQYF.

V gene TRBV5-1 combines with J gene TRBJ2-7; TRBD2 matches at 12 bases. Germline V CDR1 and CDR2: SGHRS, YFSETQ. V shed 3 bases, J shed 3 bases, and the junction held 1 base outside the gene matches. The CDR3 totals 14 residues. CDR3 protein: CASSWGLAGYEQYF. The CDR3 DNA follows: TGCGCCAGCAGCTGGGGACTAGCGGGCTACGAGCAGTACTTC.

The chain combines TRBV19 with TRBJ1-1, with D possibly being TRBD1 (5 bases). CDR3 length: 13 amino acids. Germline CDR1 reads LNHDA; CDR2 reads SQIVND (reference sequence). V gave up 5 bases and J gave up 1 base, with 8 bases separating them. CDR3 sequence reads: CASSVQENTEAFF. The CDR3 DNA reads TGTGCCAGTAGTGTACAGGAGAACACTGAAGCTTTCTTT.

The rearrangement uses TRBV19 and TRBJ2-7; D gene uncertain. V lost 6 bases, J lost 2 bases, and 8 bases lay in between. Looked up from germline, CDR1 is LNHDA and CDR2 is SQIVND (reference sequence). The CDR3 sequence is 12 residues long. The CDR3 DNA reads TGTGCCAGTAGGGGCAGAACCTACGAGCAGTACTTC. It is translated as CASRGRTYEQYF.

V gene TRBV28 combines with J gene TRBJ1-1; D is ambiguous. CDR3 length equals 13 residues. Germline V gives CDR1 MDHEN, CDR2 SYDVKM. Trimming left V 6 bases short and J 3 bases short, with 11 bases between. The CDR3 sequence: CASRLLGDTEAFF. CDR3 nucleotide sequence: TGTGCCAGCAGGTTACTAGGTGACACTGAAGCTTTCTTT.

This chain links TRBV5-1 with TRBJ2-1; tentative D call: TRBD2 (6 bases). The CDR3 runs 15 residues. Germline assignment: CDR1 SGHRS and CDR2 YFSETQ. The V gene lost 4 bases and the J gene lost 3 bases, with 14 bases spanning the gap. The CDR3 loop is CASSPGVVSYNEQFF. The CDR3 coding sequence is TGCGCCAGCAGCCCGGGGGTAGTAAGCTACAATGAGCAGTTCTTC.

Here the CDR3 DNA reads TGCGCCAGCAGCCCGGACATTTTCAATGAGCAGTTCTTC. Amino acid sequence: CASSPDIFNEQFF. This rearrangement joins TRBV5-1 to TRBJ2-1; tentative D call: TRBD1 (5 bases). Germline V gives CDR1 SGHRS, CDR2 YFSETQ. The V and J ends lost 4 bases and 6 bases respectively, with 11 bases between them. The CDR3 has 13 amino acids.

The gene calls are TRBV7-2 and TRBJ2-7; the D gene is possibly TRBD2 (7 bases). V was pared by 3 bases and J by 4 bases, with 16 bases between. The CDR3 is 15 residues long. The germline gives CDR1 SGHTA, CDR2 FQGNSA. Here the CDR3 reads CASSFGGRGLYEQYF. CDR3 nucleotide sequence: TGTGCCAGCAGCTTCGGGGGGCGGGGGCTATACGAGCAGTACTTC.

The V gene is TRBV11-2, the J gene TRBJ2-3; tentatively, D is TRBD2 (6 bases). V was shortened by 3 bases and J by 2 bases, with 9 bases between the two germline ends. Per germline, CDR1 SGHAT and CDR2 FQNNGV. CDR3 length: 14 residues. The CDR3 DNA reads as TGTGCCAGCAGCTTCGCGGGGAACACAGATACGCAGTATTTT. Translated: CASSFAGNTDTQYF.

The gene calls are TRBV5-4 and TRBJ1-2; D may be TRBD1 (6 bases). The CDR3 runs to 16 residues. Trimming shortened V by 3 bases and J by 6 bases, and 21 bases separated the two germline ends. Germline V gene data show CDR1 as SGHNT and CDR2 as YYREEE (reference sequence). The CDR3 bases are TGTGCCAGCAGCTCGGTTTCCAGGGGCTTGGTCCATGGCTACACCTTC. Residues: CASSSVSRGLVHGYTF. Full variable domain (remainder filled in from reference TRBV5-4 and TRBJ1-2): ETGVTQSPTHLIKTRGQQVTLRCSSQSGHNTVSWYQQALGQGPQFIFQYYREEENGRGNFPPRFSGLQFPNYSSELNVNALELDDSALYLCASSSVSRGLVHGYTFGSGTRLTVV.

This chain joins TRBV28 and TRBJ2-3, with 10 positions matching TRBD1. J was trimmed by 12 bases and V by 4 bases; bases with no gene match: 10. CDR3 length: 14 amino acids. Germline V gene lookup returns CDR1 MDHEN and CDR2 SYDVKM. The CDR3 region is CASSSETGGRPQYF. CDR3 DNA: TGTGCCAGCAGTTCTGAGACAGGGGGCCGACCACAGTATTTT.

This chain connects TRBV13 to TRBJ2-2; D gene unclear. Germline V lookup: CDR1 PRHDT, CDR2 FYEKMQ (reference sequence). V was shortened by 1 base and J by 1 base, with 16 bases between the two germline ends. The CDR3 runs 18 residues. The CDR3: CASSLAPLTGWNTGELFF. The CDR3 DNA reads TGTGCCAGCAGCTTAGCCCCTTTGACTGGGTGGAACACCGGGGAGCTGTTTTTT.

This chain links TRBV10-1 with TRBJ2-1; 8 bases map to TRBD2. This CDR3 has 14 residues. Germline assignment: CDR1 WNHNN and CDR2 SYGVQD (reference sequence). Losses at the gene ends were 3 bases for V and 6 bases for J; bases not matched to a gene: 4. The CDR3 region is CASSDGGRPNEQFF. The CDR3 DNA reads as TGCGCCAGCAGTGATGGCGGGAGGCCCAATGAGCAGTTCTTC.

The CDR3 region has the DNA TGTGCCAGCAGCTTTGTTTCGCGGGAGTTGGGCACAGATACGCAGTATTTT. Residues: CASSFVSRELGTDTQYF. This rearrangement joins TRBV12-1 to TRBJ2-3; TRBD2 is the table's D call, not checked against the DNA. TRBV12-1 has pseudogene status. This CDR3 region has 17 residues.

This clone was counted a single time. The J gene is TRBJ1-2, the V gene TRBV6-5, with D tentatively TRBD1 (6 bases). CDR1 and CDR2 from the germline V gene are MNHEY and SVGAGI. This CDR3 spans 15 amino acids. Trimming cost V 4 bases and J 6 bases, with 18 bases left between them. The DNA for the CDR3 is TGTGCCAGCAGTTTCCTAGGGGGGGGAGGCGATGGCTACACCTTC. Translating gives CASSFLGGGGDGYTF.

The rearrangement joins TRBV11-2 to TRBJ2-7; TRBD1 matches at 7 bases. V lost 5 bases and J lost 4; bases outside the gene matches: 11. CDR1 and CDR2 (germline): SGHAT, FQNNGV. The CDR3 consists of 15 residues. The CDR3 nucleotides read TGTGCCAGCAGCATTAACGCCGGGACAGAATACGAGCAGTACTTC. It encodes CASSINAGTEYEQYF.

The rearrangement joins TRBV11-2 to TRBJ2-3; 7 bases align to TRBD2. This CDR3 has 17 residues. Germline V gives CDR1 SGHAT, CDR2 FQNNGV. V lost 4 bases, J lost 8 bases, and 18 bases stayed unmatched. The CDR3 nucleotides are TGTGCCAGCAGCTATACGAAGGCGGGAGTTCACAGAGTTACGCAGTATTTT. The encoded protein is CASSYTKAGVHRVTQYF.

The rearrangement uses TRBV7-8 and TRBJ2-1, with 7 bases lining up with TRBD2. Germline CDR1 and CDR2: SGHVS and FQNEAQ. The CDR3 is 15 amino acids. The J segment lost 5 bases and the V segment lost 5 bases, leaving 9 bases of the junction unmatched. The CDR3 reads CASSPERGTNNEQFF. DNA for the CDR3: TGTGCCAGCAGCCCCGAGCGGGGAACAAACAATGAGCAGTTCTTC.

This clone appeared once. This CDR3 is CASSLPGTSGTYEQYF. CDR3 sequence (DNA): TGTGCCAGCAGCTTACCCGGGACTAGTGGTACCTACGAGCAGTACTTC. The chain couples TRBV7-8 to TRBJ2-7; 8 bases map to TRBD2. Trimming took 2 bases from V and 2 from J; bases not matched to a gene: 8. The CDR3 is made up of 16 amino acids. Germline V gene sequence: CDR1 SGHVS, CDR2 FQNEAQ.

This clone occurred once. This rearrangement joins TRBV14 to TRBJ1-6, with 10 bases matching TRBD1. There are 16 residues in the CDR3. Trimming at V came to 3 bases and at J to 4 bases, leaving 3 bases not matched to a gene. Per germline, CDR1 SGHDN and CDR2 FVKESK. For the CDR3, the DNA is TGTGCCAGCAGCCAGAGGGGACAGGGGTATAATTCACCCCTCCACTTT. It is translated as CASSQRGQGYNSPLHF.